This TCR beta chain came from a study of T cell repertoires in aging, cancer and after chemotherapy. Looking at the study overall: Around 10 million TCR reads were in the whole dataset. Study-level points and caveats: Median generation probability rose over the chemotherapy interval in each cancer cohort, suggesting rebound thymic output.

By sample share, this clonotype is medium-sized. The antigen is unknown. The template was genomic DNA from peripheral blood, not RNA. Multiplex touch-down PCR with TRB-A/B primers amplified rearranged V-D-J TRB sequences. From the multiplex PCR reads, TCRdb called clonotypes with MiXCR, one entry per CDR3 protein. The sample has fewer than 13,000 distinct CDR3 sequences, more than 25% seen once. V was pared by 4 bases and J by 3 bases, with 7 bases between. This CDR3 spans 12 amino acids. Germline V gene sequence: CDR1 SQVTM, CDR2 ANQGSEA. The source is a human donor in good health. Material: blood. The rearrangement joins TRBV29-1 to TRBJ2-1; D unclear. The CDR3: CSVGSGYNEQFF. The CDR3 DNA reads as TGCAGCGTTGGCTCTGGCTACAATGAGCAGTTCTTC.